By proportion, the clone carrying this TCR beta chain is medium-sized. Its antigen is undetermined. CDR1 and CDR2 (germline): SGHTA, FQGNSA. V gave up 4 bases and J gave up 3 bases, with 16 bases separating them. The CDR3 has 16 residues. These data originate in a study of T cell repertoires in cytomegalovirus infection. Study summary: HLA-B-restricted CMV epitopes that are well studied, plus recently identified HLA-C-restricted ones, were used by the study. Indicated by public TCR beta signatures were CMV infection and matching HLA type. The study, taken as a whole, reports: Individuals carrying CMV plus the relevant HLA were identified by cumulative frequency of public TCR beta families. HLA-C-restricted CMV-specific TCR beta clonotypes prevailed in the ex vivo response.

TCRdb recomputed calls from the reads with MiXCR, one row per CDR3 protein. The repertoire holds hundreds of thousands of distinct CDR3 sequences, with 25% to 30% as singletons. This sample comprised cultured PBMCs, obtained from culture after CMV antigen stimulation. The source is a human donor in good health (CMV status not recorded). Some clones in this sample may be carry-over from other donors' samples. The chain employs TRBV7-2 and TRBJ1-5, with D unclear. The CDR3 bases are TGTGCCAGCAGCTCCCGGACGGGGTTTAACAATCAGCCCCAGCATTTT. The encoded protein is CASSSRTGFNNQPQHF.